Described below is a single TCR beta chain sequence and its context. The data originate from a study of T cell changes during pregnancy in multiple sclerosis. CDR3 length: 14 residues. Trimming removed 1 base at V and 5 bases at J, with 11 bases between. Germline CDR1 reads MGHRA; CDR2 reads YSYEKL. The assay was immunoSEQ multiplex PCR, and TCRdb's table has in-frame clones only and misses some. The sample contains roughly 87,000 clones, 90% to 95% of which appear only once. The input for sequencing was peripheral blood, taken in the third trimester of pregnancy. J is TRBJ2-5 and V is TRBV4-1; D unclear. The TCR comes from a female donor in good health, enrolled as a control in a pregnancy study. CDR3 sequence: CASSQVAIWETQYF. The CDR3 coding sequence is TGCGCCAGCAGCCAAGTCGCGATTTGGGAGACCCAGTACTTC.